Reported below is one T cell receptor (beta chain). Antigen specificity is unknown. This sample was included in a study of cytomegalovirus exposure and HLA in healthy donors. The wider study: Earlier findings included some 100 million unique TCR beta sequences obtained from 170 million or so T cells.

Vbeta (60) and Jbeta (13) primers were used in the PCR. Libraries were prepared by immunoSEQ multiplex PCR; TCRdb keeps only in-frame clonotypes and omits some of them. The sample includes around 95,000 clones, around 82% seen only once; the top ten take 3% to 3.5%. The CDR3 has 14 amino acids. After removal of 11 bases from V and 2 bases from J, the junction contained 9 bases not matched to a gene. Germline V gives CDR1 MDHEN, CDR2 SYDVKM. Overall study results and limits: Most of the TCR beta V segments (in an earlier analysis) were productive either about 87% or about 30% of the time. The authors later found most CMV-associated TCR beta chains appeared HLA-restricted.

The specimen was PBMCs. This chain connects TRBV28 to TRBJ2-1, with TRBD1 identical over 7 bases. This clonotype was obtained from a man between 25 and 39 years old in good health and CMV-seropositive. CDR3 in amino acids: CASRQGLPYNEQFF. The CDR3 DNA reads as TGTGCCTCCCGACAGGGCTTACCCTACAATGAGCAGTTCTTC. Full variable domain (rest looked up from reference TRBV28 and TRBJ2-1): DVKVTQSSRYLVKRTGEKVFLECVQDMDHENMFWYRQDPGLGLRLIYFSYDVKMKEKGDIPEGYSVSREKKERFSLILESASTNQTSMYLCASRQGLPYNEQFFGPGTRLTVL.